These 7 T cell receptor beta chains were all obtained from the same sample, sequenced in a study of Ad26.COV2.S vaccination and SARS-CoV-2 variants. Here immunoSEQ multiplex PCR was the method, and the copy in TCRdb shows in-frame clones only, minus some. The sample has some 350,000 clones; 92% are singletons. Sequencing used peripheral blood, obtained after recovery from COVID-19. The origin of the receptors is a human donor who had recovered from COVID-19.

This chain joins TRBV5-1 and TRBJ1-6, with D perhaps matching TRBD1 (6 bases). V was clipped by 6 bases and J by 7 bases, with 26 bases between them. The CDR3 runs to 18 residues. Germline CDR1 reads SGHRS; CDR2 reads YFSETQ. For the CDR3, the DNA is TGCGCCAGCATAGGTATAAGTTCCCGGGACAAGGGGAATTCACCCCTCCACTTT. It translates to CASIGISSRDKGNSPLHF.

This clone has more than one count but fewer than ten. The rearrangement joins TRBV19 to TRBJ1-1, with D possibly being TRBD1 (5 bases). The ends were cut back, 3 bases at V and 1 base at J, with 18 bases in the middle. CDR3 length equals 17 residues. Germline V gene lookup returns CDR1 LNHDA and CDR2 SQIVND (reference sequence). Here the CDR3 reads CASSIIPPGLSNTEAFF. The CDR3 nucleotides are TGTGCCAGTAGTATCATCCCGCCGGGACTTTCGAACACTGAAGCTTTCTTT.

The V call is TRBV5-8, the J call TRBJ1-5; D is ambiguous. Germline CDR1 is SGHTS and CDR2 is YDEGEE. CDR3 length: 15 amino acids. V was shortened by 4 bases and J by 4 bases, with 15 bases between the two germline ends. The CDR3 DNA reads TGTGCCAGCAGCCCGGGCAGGAAACGTAATCAGCCCCAGCATTTT. Its protein product is CASSPGRKRNQPQHF.

In DNA form, the CDR3 reads TGTGCCAGCAGTTATCGATTAGGGGGCATCACCGGGGAGCTGTTTTTT. Its protein is CASSYRLGGITGELFF. The chain recombines TRBV6-5 with TRBJ2-2, with 7 bases identical to TRBD1. Germline V gene lookup returns CDR1 MNHEY and CDR2 SVGAGI. The V gene end was trimmed by 3 bases and the J gene end by 4 bases; junction bases not matched to a gene: 8. The CDR3 covers 16 residues.

In this sample, this clone turned up once. The chain links TRBV11-3 to TRBJ1-1; 7 nucleotides match TRBD1. CDR3 length: 19 residues. Germline trimming cut 5 bases from V and 1 base from J; bases unmatched to any gene: 19. Per germline, CDR1 SGHNT and CDR2 YENEEA. In DNA, the CDR3 is TGTGCCAGCAGCCTCCCATTCGCTTGGGACAGCCATCCGAACACTGAAGCTTTCTTT. This translates into CASSLPFAWDSHPNTEAFF.

The chain carries TRBV7-2 and TRBJ1-3; D is uncertain. The CDR3 runs 15 residues. V shed 2 bases and J shed 4 bases, with 12 bases lying between them. CDR1 and CDR2 (germline): SGHTA, FQGNSA. CDR3 region: CASSLTLRAGNTIYF. Here the CDR3 DNA reads TGTGCCAGCAGCTTAACCCTTCGAGCGGGAAACACCATATATTTT.

This chain connects TRBV14 to TRBJ2-1; possible D gene TRBD1, 5 bases. CDR1 is SGHDN, CDR2 FVKESK, per germline. Trimming took off 4 bases at V and 4 bases at J, with 11 bases between the two ends. The CDR3 is 14 residues long. CDR3 coding DNA: TGTGCCAGCAGCCGACAGAGCCTTTACAATGAGCAGTTCTTC. The encoded protein is CASSRQSLYNEQFF.